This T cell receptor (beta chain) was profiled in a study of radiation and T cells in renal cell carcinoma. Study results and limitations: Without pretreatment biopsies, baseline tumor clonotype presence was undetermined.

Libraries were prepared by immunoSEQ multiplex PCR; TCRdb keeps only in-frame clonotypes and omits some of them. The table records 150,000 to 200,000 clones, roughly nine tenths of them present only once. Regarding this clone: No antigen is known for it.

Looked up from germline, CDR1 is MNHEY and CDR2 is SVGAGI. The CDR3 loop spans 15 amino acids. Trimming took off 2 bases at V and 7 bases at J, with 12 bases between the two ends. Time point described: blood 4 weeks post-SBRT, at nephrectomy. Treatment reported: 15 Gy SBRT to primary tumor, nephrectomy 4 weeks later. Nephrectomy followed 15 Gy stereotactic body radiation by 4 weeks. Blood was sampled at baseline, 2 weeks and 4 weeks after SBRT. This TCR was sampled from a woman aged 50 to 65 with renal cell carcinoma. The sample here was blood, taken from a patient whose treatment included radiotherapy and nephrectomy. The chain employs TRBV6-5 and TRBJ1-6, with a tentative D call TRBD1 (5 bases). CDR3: CASSYGTPQNSPLHF. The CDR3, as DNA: TGTGCCAGCAGTTACGGGACTCCCCAAAATTCACCCCTCCACTTT.